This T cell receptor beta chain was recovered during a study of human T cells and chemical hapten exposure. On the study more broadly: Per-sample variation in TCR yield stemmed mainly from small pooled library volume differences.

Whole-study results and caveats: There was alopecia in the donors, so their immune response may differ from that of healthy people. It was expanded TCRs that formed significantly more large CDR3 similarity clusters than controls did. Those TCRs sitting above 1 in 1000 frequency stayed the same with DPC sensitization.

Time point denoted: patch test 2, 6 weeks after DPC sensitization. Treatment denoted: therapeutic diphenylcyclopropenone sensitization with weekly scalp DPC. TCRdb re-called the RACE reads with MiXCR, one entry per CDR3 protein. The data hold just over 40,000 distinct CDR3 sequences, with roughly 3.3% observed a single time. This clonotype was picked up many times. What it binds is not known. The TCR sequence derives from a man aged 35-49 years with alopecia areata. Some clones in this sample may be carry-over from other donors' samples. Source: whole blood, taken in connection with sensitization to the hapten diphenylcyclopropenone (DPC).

CDR3 bases: TGTGCCAGCAGCTCTCGGACGGGAAGCTCTGGGGCCAACGTCCTGACTTTC. Amino acids: CASSSRTGSSGANVLTF. The rearrangement uses TRBV11-1 and TRBJ2-6, with D maybe TRBD2 (5 bases). The CDR3 loop spans 17 amino acids. Per the germline V gene, CDR1 is SGHAT and CDR2 is FQDESV (reference sequence). The ends were cut back, 4 bases at V and 0 bases at J, with 13 bases in the middle.